What follows is one TCR beta chain and its context. There is no known antigen for this receptor. No quality values exist for individual bases; no much larger clone is one base distant. Cut back by 0 bases and 5 bases, the V and J ends lie 4 bases apart. The germline V gene encodes CDR1 MGHRA and CDR2 YSYEKL. The CDR3 starts with the cysteine, ends with the phenylalanine, and has 12 residues. CDR3 DNA is the only sequence kept; it has 36 bases, read in frame from the first base. The data belong to a study of blood T cell repertoires in COVID-19 (dated by TCRdb to about 2020). In the study overall: The collaborator samples originated in the United States, Italy and Spain and spanned the acute and convalescent phases of COVID-19. The material from the prospective study consisted of cDNA or gDNA derived from T cells, B-cell-depleted T cells, or PBMCs. The dataset comprised deeply sampled blood TCRbeta repertoires from subjects exposed to, actively infected with, or recovered from COVID-19. The repertoires were released in a freely available public database meant as a resource for research on the immune response to SARS-CoV-2. Samples were obtained from the ongoing ImmuneRACE study (first 160 participants) and from about 1,300 subjects provided by 6 global collaborators. A de-identified subject ID, COVID-19 status, age in years and sex were almost always included in the sample metadata. HLA class I and class II types, where available, came from metadata supplied by the sample provider rather than from assay-based typing.

TCRbeta CDR3 regions were amplified from genomic DNA by means of the immunoSEQ Assay, a bias-controlled multiplex PCR. Turning to the authors' computational methods: Within the assay, amplification of reference gene primers was used to estimate how many nucleated cells each sample contained. Sequence reads were collapsed and filtered to measure the absolute abundance of every unique TCRbeta CDR3 rearrangement. For each sample, productive Simpson clonality was calculated as the square root of Simpson's diversity index over productive rearrangements. The source is immuneACCESS, and TCRdb retained only in-frame sequences with V and J called. Part of the clones is not carried over; for the studies checked, unresolved V genes explain less than half of this, and the remainder is unexplained. The DNA gave D and trimming, while V, J and clone size come from that table. This sample gives around 97,000 clones in total; roughly 89% of them show up just once. The ten largest make up 17% of the sample.

The collaborating institutions used their own protocols to collect whole blood in K2EDTA tubes. Collaborator samples were shipped for TCRbeta analysis as frozen whole blood, isolated PBMCs, or DNA extracted from either sample type. Summary of the overall study and its limitations: Clinical and demographic metadata were provided uncurated, with the amount varying by source and participant.

The sample consisted of peripheral blood. The chain was built from TRBV4-1 and TRBJ2-5; the D gene lacks a confident call. The receptor was isolated from a woman older than 75 in a cohort sampled during active COVID-19. The CDR3 reads as follows: CASSQDRETQYF. The nucleotide sequence reads as follows: TGCGCCAGCAGCCAAGACCGGGAGACCCAGTACTTC.